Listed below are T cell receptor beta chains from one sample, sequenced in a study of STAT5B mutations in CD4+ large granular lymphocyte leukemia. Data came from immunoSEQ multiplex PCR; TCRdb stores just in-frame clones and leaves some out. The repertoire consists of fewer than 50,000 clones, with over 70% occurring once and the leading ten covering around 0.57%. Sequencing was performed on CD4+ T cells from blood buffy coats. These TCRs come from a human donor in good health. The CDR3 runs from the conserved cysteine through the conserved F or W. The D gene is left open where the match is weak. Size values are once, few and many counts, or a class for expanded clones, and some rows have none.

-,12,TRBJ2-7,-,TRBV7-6,CASSLQGYEQYF,TGTGCCAGCAGCTTACAGGGGTACGAGCAGTACTTC
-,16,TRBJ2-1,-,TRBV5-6,CASSLGWSPSYNEQFF,TGTGCCAGCAGCTTGGGCTGGAGTCCCTCCTACAATGAGCAGTTCTTC
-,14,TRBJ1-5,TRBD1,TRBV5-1,CASSPGTENQPQHF,TGCGCCAGCAGCCCCGGGACAGAAAATCAGCCCCAGCATTTT
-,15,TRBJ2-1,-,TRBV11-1,CASRARDSQWDEQFF,TGTGCCAGCAGAGCCCGGGACTCCCAGTGGGATGAGCAGTTCTTC
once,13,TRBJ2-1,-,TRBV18,CASSPAGLNEQFF,TGTGCCAGCTCACCTGCAGGTCTCAATGAGCAGTTCTTC
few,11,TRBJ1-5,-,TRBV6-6,CASSPNQPQHF,TGTGCCAGCAGTCCTAATCAGCCCCAGCATTTT
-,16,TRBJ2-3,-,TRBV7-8,CASSEIGWRGTDTQYF,TGTGCCAGCAGCGAGATCGGGTGGCGGGGCACAGATACGCAGTATTTT
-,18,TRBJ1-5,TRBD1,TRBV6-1,CASSEGQGVGSSNQPQHF,TGTGCCAGCAGTGAGGGACAGGGAGTAGGGAGTAGCAATCAGCCCCAGCATTTT
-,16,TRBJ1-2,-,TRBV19,CASSSRQAIFNYGYTF,TGTGCCAGTAGTTCGAGACAGGCAATCTTTAACTATGGCTACACCTTC
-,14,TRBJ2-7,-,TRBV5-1,CASSLAPGSDEQYF,TGCGCCAGCAGCTTGGCCCCGGGATCAGACGAGCAGTACTTC
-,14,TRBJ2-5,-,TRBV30,CAWSVPDRRETQYF,TGTGCCTGGAGTGTACCCGACCGGAGAGAGACCCAGTACTTC
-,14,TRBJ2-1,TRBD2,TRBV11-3,CASSPSSGRGEQFF,TGTGCCAGCAGCCCCTCTAGCGGGAGAGGTGAGCAGTTCTTC
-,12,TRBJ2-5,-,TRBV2,CASSGVGETQYF,TGTGCCAGCAGTGGGGTCGGTGAGACCCAGTACTTC
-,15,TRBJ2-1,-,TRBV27,CASKGGQGSYNEQFF,TGTGCCAGCAAAGGGGGGCAAGGCTCCTACAATGAGCAGTTCTTC
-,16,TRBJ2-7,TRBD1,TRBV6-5,CASSYRTGTGQYEQYF,TGTGCCAGCAGTTACCGGACCGGGACAGGGCAGTATGAGCAGTACTTC
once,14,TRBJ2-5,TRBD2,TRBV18,CASSPLAGEETQYF,TGTGCCAGCTCACCACTGGCGGGGGAAGAGACCCAGTACTTC
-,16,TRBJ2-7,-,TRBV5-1,CASSAAFGGTLYEQYF,TGCGCCAGCAGCGCAGCTTTTGGGGGCACCCTTTACGAGCAGTACTTC
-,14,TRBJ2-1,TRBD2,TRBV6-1,CASERTSGGNEQFF,TGTGCCAGCGAGAGGACTAGCGGGGGGAATGAGCAGTTCTTC
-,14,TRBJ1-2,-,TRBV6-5,CASSYDGKNYGYTF,TGTGCCAGCAGTTACGATGGCAAGAACTATGGCTACACCTTC
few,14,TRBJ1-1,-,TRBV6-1,CASSVRQPNTEAFF,TGTGCCAGCAGTGTACGGCAGCCGAACACTGAAGCTTTCTTT
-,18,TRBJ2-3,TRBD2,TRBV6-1,CASSEANSGGASTDTQYF,TGTGCCAGCAGTGAAGCGAATAGCGGGGGGGCTAGCACAGATACGCAGTATTTT
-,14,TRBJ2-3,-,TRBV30,CAWEPGHSTDTQYF,TGTGCCTGGGAGCCGGGACACTCCACAGATACGCAGTATTTT
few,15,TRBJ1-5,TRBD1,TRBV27,CASSLAGQGRQPQHF,TGTGCCAGCAGTTTAGCGGGACAGGGCCGTCAGCCCCAGCATTTT
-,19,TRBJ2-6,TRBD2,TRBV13,CASSSWTSGGPSGANVLTF,TGTGCCAGCAGCTCCTGGACTAGCGGGGGCCCCTCAGGGGCCAACGTCCTGACTTTC
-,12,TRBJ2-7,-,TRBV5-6,CASSRGTDEQYF,TGTGCCAGCAGCCGAGGGACCGACGAGCAGTACTTC
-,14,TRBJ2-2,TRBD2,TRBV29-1,CSAGLALNTGELFF,TGCAGCGCCGGACTAGCCTTAAACACCGGGGAGCTGTTTTTT
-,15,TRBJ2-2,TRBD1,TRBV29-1,CSVAPGTGSTGELFF,TGCAGCGTAGCCCCCGGGACAGGGAGTACCGGGGAGCTGTTTTTT
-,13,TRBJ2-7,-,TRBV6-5,CASRRSIDYEQYF,TGTGCCAGTCGACGGTCCATAGACTACGAGCAGTACTTC
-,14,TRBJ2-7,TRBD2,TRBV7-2,CASSLGGGSYEQYF,TGTGCCAGCAGCTTAGGGGGCGGGAGTTACGAGCAGTACTTC
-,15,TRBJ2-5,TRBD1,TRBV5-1,CASSLERTGRETQYF,TGCGCCAGCAGCTTGGAAAGGACAGGGAGAGAGACCCAGTACTTC
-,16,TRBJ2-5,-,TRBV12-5,CASGDGTGTYQETQYF,TGTGCTAGTGGTGACGGTACAGGGACATACCAAGAGACCCAGTACTTC
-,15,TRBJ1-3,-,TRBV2,CASSVGDRSGNTIYF,TGTGCCAGCAGTGTGGGCGATCGCTCTGGAAACACCATATATTTT
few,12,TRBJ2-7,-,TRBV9,CASSKMGYEQYF,TGTGCCAGCAGCAAGATGGGCTACGAGCAGTACTTC
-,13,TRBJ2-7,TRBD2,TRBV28,CASSWGGSYEQYF,TGTGCCAGCAGTTGGGGGGGTTCCTACGAGCAGTACTTC
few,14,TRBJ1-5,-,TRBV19,CASRHRTVHQPQHF,TGTGCCAGTAGACACCGGACGGTTCATCAGCCCCAGCATTTT
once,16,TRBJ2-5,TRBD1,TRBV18,CASQGNSTGGQGVSYF,TGTGCCAGCCAGGGGAACTCGACCGGGGGACAGGGAGTCTCGTACTTC
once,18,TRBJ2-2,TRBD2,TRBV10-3,CAISESSGGAANTGELFF,TGTGCCATCAGTGAGTCCAGCGGGGGGGCCGCAAACACCGGGGAGCTGTTTTTT
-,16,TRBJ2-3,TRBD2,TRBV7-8,CASSLQGLAAPDTQYF,TGTGCCAGCAGCTTACAGGGACTAGCGGCCCCAGATACGCAGTATTTT
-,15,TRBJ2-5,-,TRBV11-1,CASSLGTAHGETQYF,TGTGCCAGCAGCTTGGGAACAGCCCATGGGGAGACCCAGTACTTC
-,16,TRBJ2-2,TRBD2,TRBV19,CASRKGLAGGTGELFF,TGTGCCAGTAGGAAAGGGCTAGCGGGGGGCACCGGGGAGCTGTTTTTT
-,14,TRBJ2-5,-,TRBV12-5,CASGLGQLQETQYF,TGTGCTAGTGGTTTGGGACAACTCCAAGAGACCCAGTACTTC
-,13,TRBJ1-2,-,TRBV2,CASSDVQAYGYTF,TGTGCCAGCAGTGATGTCCAGGCCTATGGCTACACCTTC
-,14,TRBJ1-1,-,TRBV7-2,CASSLISSDTEAFF,TGTGCCAGCAGTCTTATATCGAGTGACACTGAAGCTTTCTTT
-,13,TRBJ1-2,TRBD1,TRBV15,CATSTGTDYGYTF,TGTGCCACCAGCACCGGGACAGACTATGGCTACACCTTC
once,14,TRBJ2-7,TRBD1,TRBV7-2,CASSPRQGAYEQYF,TGTGCCAGCAGTCCGCGACAGGGGGCATACGAGCAGTACTTC
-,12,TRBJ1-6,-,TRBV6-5,CASSYRGSPLHF,TGTGCCAGCAGTTACAGGGGTTCACCCCTCCACTTT
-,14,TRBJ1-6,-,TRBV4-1,CASSQAPGLGTFHF,TGCGCCAGCAGCCAAGCCCCGGGCCTCGGTACCTTCCACTTT
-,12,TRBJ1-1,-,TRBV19,CASTGPGTEAFF,TGTGCCAGTACGGGGCCGGGGACTGAAGCTTTCTTT
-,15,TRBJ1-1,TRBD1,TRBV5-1,CASSATGTVNTEAFF,TGCGCCAGCAGCGCAACCGGGACAGTAAACACTGAAGCTTTCTTT
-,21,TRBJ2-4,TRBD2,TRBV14,CASSQGFQGLAGGKAKNIQYF,TGTGCCAGCAGCCAAGGGTTCCAAGGACTAGCGGGAGGAAAAGCCAAAAACATTCAGTACTTC
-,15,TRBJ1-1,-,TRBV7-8,CASSLNWRGNTEAFF,TGTGCCAGCAGCTTAAATTGGCGGGGGAACACTGAAGCTTTCTTT
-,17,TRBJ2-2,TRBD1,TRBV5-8,CASSQRTRGLRAGELFF,TGTGCCAGCAGTCAAAGAACCAGGGGGCTCAGGGCCGGGGAGCTGTTTTTT
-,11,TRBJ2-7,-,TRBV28,CASSFNGEQYF,TGTGCCAGCAGTTTCAATGGCGAGCAGTACTTC
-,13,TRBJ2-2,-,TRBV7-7,CASSSTTIGELFF,TGTGCCAGCAGCTCGACGACGATCGGGGAGCTGTTTTTT